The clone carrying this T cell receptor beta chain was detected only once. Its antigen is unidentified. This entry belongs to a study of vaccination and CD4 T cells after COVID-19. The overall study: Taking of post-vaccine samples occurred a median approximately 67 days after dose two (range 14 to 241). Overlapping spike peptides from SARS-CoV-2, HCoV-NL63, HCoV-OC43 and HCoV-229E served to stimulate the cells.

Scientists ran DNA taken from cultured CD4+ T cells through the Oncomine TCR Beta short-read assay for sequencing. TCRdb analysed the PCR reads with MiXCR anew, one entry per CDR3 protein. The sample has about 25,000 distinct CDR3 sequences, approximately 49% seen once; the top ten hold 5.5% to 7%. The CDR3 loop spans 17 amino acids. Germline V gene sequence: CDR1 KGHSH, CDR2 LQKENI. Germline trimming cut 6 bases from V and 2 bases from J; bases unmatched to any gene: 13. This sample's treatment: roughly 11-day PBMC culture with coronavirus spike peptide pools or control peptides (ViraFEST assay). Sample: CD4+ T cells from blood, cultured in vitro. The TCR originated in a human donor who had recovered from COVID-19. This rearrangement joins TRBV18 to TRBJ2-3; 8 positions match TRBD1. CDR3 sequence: CASSPYDRGLTTDTQYF. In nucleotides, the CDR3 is TGTGCCAGCTCCCCTTACGACAGGGGACTTACCACAGATACGCAGTATTTT.